The clone carrying this T cell receptor (beta chain) shows up as medium-sized by frequency. Its specificity is not known. PBMC in the sample derive from buffy coats of healthy donors. Total CD8+ T cells underwent enrichment via negative magnetic separation. The source of the sample is a study of human CD8 memory T cell subsets. It was UMI-labeled 5' RACE by which the TCR beta libraries were made. TCRdb reanalyzed the 5' RACE reads, giving one entry per CDR3 protein sequence and no DNA. The listing contains around 3,500 distinct CDR3 sequences. Findings and limits, study-wide: Measured by normalized Shannon-Wiener diversity, stem-like memory and precursor exhausted T cells were similarly high in diversity, which was not the case for effector memory cells. Stem-like memory T cells and precursor exhausted T cells had repertoires that overlapped very little.

The V gene's germline CDR1 is MNHEY and CDR2 SMNVEV (reference sequence). The CDR3 contains 19 residues. The chain is built from TRBV27 and TRBJ1-2; the D gene TCRdb calls, TRBD1, cannot be checked with no DNA. Sequenced sample: CD8+ T cells from PBMCs. This sequence was found in a human donor in good health. CDR3 sequence: CASSLRARPWTQGDYGYTF.